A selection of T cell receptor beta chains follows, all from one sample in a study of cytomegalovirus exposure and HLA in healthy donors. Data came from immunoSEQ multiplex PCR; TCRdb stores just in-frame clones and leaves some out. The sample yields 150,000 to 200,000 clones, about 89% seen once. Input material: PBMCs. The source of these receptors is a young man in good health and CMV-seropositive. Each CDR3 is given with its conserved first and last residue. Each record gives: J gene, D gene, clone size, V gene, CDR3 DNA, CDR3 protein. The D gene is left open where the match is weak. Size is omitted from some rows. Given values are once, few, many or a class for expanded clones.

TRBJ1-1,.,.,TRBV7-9,TGTGCCAGCAGCCTAACGTGGAACACTGAAGCTTTCTTT,CASSLTWNTEAFF
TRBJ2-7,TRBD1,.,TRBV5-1,TGCGCCAGCAGCCCGGCGGGACAGGCATACGAGCAGTACTTC,CASSPAGQAYEQYF
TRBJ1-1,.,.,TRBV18,TGTGCCAGCTCCCGAAGGGGGGGCCTCACTGAAGCTTTCTTT,CASSRRGGLTEAFF
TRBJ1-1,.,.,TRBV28,TGTGCCAGCAGTTCAAGGGGCTCTGAAGCTTTCTTT,CASSSRGSEAFF
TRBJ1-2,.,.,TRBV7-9,TGTGCCAGCAGCTTAGCACAGCCCTATGGCTACACCTTC,CASSLAQPYGYTF
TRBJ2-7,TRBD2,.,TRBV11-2,TGTGCCAGCAGCTTAGATCCAGGGCGGGGGGACTTTAACGAGCAGTACTTC,CASSLDPGRGDFNEQYF
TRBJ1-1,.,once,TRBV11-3,TGTGCCAGCAGGTTAGGAGGGACTGAAGCTTTCTTT,CASRLGGTEAFF
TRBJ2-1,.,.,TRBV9,TGTGCCAGCAGCGTAGATGTCGATGAGCAGTTCTTC,CASSVDVDEQFF
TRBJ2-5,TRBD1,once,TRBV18,TGTGCCAGCTCACGGGACAGAGAGACCCAGTACTTC,CASSRDRETQYF
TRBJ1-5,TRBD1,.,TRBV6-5,TGTGCCAGCAGTTACTGGACAGGGGATCAGCCCCAGCATTTT,CASSYWTGDQPQHF
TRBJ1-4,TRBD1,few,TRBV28,TGTGCCAGCAGTCTTCAGGGGGAGGAAAAACTGTTTTTT,CASSLQGEEKLFF
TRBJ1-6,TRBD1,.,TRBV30,TGTGCCTGGAAAATCCCAGGGGGCTCCTATAATTCACCCCTCCACTTT,CAWKIPGGSYNSPLHF
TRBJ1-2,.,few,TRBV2,TGTGCCAGCAGTGAAGGTTCGGGTGGTGGCTACACCTTC,CASSEGSGGGYTF
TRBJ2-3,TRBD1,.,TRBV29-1,TGCAGCGTTGCGGGTCAGGGGGCAACAGATACGCAGTATTTT,CSVAGQGATDTQYF
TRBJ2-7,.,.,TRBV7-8,TGTGCCAGCAGCCGACAGGTCTCCTACGAGCAGTACTTC,CASSRQVSYEQYF
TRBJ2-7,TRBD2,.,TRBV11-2,TGTGCCAGCAGCTTAGGCACTAGCGGAGAGCAGTACTTC,CASSLGTSGEQYF
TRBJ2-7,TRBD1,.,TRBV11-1,TGTGCCAGCAGCCCAGGGTCAGGGGGTTCCTGGGAGCAGTACTTC,CASSPGSGGSWEQYF
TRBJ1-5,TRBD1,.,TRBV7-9,TGTGCCAGCAGCACTACGGACAGGGGGAATCAGCCCCAGCATTTT,CASSTTDRGNQPQHF